This T cell receptor (beta chain) was recorded in a study of cytomegalovirus exposure and HLA in healthy donors. Primers for the PCR totalled 60 Vbeta and 13 Jbeta. Here immunoSEQ multiplex PCR was the method, and the copy in TCRdb shows in-frame clones only, minus some. The sample includes around 130,000 clones, approximately 80% of them seen just once. The study sampled nominally healthy donors, though unrecorded immune exposures were likely. Findings and caveats of the study: It emerged from a later analysis that several of the most significant clusters appeared to be linked to common viral pathogens. Among TCR beta chains, those listed as cytomegalovirus-associated numbered some 170.

Comments on this clone: What it binds is unknown.

V lost 3 bases to trimming and J lost 8 bases; unmatched junction nucleotides: 4. The V gene's germline CDR1 is MNHEY and CDR2 SMNVEV (reference sequence). This CDR3 has 13 amino acids. The J gene is TRBJ2-1, the V gene TRBV27; 7 bases fit TRBD1. Material for sequencing was PBMCs. The sequence was collected from a woman aged 18-29 years in good health and CMV-seropositive. For the CDR3, the DNA is TGTGCCAGCAGTTTCCTGACAGGGTATGAGCAGTTCTTC. Protein sequence: CASSFLTGYEQFF.